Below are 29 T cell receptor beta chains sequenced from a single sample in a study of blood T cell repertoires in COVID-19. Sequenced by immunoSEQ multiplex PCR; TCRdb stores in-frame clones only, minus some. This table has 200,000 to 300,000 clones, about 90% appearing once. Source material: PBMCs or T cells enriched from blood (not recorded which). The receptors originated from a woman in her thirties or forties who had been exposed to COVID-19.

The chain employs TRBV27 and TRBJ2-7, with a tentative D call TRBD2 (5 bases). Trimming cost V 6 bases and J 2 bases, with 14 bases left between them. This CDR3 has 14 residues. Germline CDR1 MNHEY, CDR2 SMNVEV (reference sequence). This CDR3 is CASSRGFPAYEQYV. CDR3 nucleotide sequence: TGTGCCAGCAGCCGAGGGTTCCCCGCCTACGAGCAGTACGTC.

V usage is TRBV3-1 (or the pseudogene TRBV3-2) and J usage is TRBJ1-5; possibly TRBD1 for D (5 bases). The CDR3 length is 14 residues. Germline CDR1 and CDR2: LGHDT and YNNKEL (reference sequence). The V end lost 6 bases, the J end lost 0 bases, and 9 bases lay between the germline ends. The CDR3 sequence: CASSQGYSNQPQHF. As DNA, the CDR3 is TGTGCCAGCAGTCAGGGTTATAGCAATCAGCCCCAGCATTTT.

CDR3 amino acids: CARSPGDSYNEQFF. The CDR3 nucleotides read TGTGCCAGAAGCCCAGGGGACTCCTACAATGAGCAGTTCTTC. V gene TRBV5-3 combines with J gene TRBJ2-1, with D possibly matching TRBD1 (6 bases). TRBV5-3 is treated as an ORF (open reading frame) with a function not yet certain. The CDR3 length is 14 residues. The V end lost 4 bases, the J end lost 0 bases, and 8 bases lay between the germline ends.

The CDR3 region is CAWSGGVSGYGYTF. In nucleotides, the CDR3 is TGTGCCTGGAGTGGGGGGGTGTCAGGGTATGGCTACACCTTC. The chain carries TRBV30 and TRBJ1-2; perhaps TRBD1 as D (5 bases). This CDR3 is built from 14 residues. Trimming removed 1 base from V and 5 bases from J, with 14 bases in between. Germline V gene lookup returns CDR1 GTSNPN and CDR2 SVGIG (reference sequence). Variable domain in full (rest from reference TRBV30 and TRBJ1-2): SQTIHQWPATLVQPVGSPLSLECTVEGTSNPNLYWYRQAAGRGLQLLFYSVGIGQISSEVPQNLSASRPQDRQFILSSKKLLLSDSGFYLCAWSGGVSGYGYTFGSGTRLTVV.

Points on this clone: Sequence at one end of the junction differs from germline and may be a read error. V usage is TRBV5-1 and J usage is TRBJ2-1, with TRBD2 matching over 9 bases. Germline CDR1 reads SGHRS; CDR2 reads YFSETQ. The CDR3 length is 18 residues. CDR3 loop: CASSLSGGRYSGSHEQFF. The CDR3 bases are TGTGCCAGCAGCTTGTCCGGGGGGAGATATAGCGGGAGCCATGAGCAGTTCTTC.

The CDR3 region is CASSIGPMNTEAFF. The CDR3 region has the DNA TGTGCCAGTAGTATAGGGCCCATGAACACTGAAGCTTTCTTT. V is TRBV19 and J is TRBJ1-1; D ambiguous. V lost 1 base to trimming and J lost 0 bases, with 6 bases between them. The CDR3 is made up of 14 amino acids. Germline values: CDR1 LNHDA, CDR2 SQIVND (reference sequence).

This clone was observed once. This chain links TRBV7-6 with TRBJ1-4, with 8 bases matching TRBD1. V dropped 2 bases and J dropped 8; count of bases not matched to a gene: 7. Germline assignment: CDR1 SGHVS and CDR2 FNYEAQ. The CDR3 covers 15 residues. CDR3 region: CASSLLDREGEKLFF. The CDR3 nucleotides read TGTGCCAGCAGCTTATTGGACAGGGAAGGAGAAAAACTGTTTTTT. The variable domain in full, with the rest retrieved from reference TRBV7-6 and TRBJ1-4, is GAGVSQSPRYKVTKRGQDVALRCDPISGHVSLYWYRQALGQGPEFLTYFNYEAQQDKSGLPNDRFSAERPEGSISTLTIQRTEQRDSAMYRCASSLLDREGEKLFFGSGTQLSVL.

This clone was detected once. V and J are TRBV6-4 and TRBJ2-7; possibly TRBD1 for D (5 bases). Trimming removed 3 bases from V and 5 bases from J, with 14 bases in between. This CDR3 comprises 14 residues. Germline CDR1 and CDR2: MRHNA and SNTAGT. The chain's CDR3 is CASSELWGDHEQYF. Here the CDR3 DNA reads TGTGCCAGCAGTGAACTCTGGGGCGATCACGAGCAGTACTTC.

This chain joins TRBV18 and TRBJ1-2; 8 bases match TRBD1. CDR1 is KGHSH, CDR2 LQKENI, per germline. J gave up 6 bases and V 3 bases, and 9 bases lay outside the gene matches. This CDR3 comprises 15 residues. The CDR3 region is CASSPSRGLADGYTF. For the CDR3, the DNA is TGTGCCAGCTCACCGAGCAGGGGGCTAGCGGATGGCTACACCTTC.

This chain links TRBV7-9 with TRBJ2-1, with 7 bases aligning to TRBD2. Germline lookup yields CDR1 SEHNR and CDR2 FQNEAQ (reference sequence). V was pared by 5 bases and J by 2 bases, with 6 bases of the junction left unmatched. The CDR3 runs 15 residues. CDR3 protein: CASSPWGGAYNEQFF. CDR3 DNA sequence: TGTGCCAGCAGCCCCTGGGGGGGGGCCTACAATGAGCAGTTCTTC. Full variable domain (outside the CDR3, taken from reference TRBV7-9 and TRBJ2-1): DTGVSQNPRHKITKRGQNVTFRCDPISEHNRLYWYRQTLGQGPEFLTYFQNEAQLEKSRLLSDRFSAERPKGSFSTLEIQRTEQGDSAMYLCASSPWGGAYNEQFFGPGTRLTVL.

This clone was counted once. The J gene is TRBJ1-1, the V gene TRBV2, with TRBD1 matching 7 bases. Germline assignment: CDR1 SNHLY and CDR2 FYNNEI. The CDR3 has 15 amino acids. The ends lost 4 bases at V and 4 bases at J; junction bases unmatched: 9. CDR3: CASSVQGKGATEAFF. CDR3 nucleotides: TGTGCCAGCAGTGTACAGGGTAAGGGGGCCACTGAAGCTTTCTTT.

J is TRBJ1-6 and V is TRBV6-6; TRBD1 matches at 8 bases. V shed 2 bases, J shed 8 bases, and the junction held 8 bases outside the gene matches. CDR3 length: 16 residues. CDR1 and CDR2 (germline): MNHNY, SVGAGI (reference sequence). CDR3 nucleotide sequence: TGTGCCAGCAGTTACCCCGGACAGGGTGGCGATTCACCCCTCCACTTT. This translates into CASSYPGQGGDSPLHF.

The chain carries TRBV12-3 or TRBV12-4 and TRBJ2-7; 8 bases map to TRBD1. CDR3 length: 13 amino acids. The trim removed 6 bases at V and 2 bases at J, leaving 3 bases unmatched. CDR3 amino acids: CASSPGQAYEQYF. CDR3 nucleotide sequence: TGTGCCAGCAGCCCGGGACAGGCCTACGAGCAGTACTTC.

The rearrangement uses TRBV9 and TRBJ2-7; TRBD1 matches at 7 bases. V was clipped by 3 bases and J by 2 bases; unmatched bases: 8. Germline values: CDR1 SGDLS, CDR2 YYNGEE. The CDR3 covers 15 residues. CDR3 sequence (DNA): TGTGCCAGCAGCGGAAGAGGGGACAGACCCTACGAGCAGTACTTC. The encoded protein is CASSGRGDRPYEQYF.

CDR3 in amino acids: CASSLPQGANQPQHF. The CDR3 bases are TGTGCCAGCAGTTTACCCCAGGGGGCCAATCAGCCCCAGCATTTT. V and J are TRBV28 and TRBJ1-5; 8 bases are a match to TRBD1. CDR1 is MDHEN and CDR2 is SYDVKM in the germline V gene. The CDR3 has 15 residues. After removal of 2 bases from V and 3 bases from J, the junction contained 3 bases not matched to a gene.

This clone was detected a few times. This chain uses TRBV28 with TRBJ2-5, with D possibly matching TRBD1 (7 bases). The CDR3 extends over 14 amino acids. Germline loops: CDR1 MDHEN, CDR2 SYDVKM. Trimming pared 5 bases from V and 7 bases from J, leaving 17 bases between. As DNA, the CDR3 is TGTGCCAGCAGTACGGGACAGCCAGCGGGGACCCAGTACTTC. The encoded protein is CASSTGQPAGTQYF.

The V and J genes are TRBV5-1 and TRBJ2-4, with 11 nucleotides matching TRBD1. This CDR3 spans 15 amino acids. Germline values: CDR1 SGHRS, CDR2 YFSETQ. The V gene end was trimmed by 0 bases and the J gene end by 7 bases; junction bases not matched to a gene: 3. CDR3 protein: CASSLGGTGGNIQYF. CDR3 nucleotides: TGCGCCAGCAGCTTGGGAGGGACAGGGGGGAACATTCAGTACTTC.

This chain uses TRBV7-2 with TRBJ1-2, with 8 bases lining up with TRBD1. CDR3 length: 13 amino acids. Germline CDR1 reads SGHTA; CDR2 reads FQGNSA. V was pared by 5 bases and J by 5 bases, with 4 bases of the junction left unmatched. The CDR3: CASSPRQGYGYTF. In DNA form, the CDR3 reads TGTGCCAGCAGCCCCCGACAGGGGTATGGCTACACCTTC.

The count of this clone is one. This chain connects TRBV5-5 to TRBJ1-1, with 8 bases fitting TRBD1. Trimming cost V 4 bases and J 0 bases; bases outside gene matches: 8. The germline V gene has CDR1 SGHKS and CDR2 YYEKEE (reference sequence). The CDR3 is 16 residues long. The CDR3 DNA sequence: TGTGCCAGCAGCGGACGGGACAGGCCAATGAACACTGAAGCTTTCTTT. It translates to CASSGRDRPMNTEAFF.

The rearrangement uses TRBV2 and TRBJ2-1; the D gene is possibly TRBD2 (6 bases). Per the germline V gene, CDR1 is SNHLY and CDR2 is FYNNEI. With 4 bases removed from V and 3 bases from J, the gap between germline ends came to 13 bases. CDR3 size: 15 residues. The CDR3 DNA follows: TGTGCCAGCAGTGCGGAGGGATCCTTCTACAATGAGCAGTTCTTC. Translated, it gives CASSAEGSFYNEQFF. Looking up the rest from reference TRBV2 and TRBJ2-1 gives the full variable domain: EPEVTQTPSHQVTQMGQEVILRCVPISNHLYFYWYRQILGQKVEFLVSFYNNEISEKSEIFDDQFSVERPDGSNFTLKIRSTKLEDSAMYFCASSAEGSFYNEQFFGPGTRLTVL.

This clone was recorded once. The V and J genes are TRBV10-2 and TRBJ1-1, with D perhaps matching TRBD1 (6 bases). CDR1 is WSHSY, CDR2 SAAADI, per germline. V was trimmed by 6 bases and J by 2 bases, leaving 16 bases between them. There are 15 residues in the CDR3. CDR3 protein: CASSPNRDPNTEAFF. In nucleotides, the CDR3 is TGCGCCAGCAGCCCAAACAGGGACCCTAACACTGAAGCTTTCTTT.

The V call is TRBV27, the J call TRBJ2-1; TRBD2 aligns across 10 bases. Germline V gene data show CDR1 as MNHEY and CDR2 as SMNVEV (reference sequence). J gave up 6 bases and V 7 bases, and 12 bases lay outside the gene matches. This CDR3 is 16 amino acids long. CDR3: CASKDLSGRGRNEQFF. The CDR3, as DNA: TGTGCCAGCAAGGATCTCAGCGGGAGGGGGCGCAATGAGCAGTTCTTC.

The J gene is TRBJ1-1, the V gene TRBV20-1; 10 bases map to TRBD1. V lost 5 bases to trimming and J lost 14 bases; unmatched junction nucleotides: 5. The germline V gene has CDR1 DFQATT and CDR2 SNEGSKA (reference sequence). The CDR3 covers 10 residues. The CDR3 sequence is CSASDRGPFF. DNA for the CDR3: TGCAGTGCTTCCGACAGGGGGCCGTTCTTT.

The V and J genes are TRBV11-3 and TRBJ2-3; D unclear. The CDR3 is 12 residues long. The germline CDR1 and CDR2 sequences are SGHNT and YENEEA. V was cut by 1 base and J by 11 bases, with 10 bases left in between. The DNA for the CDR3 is TGTGCCAGCAGCTTAGGGCCCATTGAGCAGTATTTT. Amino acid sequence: CASSLGPIEQYF. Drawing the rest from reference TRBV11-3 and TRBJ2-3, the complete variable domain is EAGVVQSPRYKIIEKKQPVAFWCNPISGHNTLYWYLQNLGQGPELLIRYENEEAVDDSQLPKDRFSAERLKGVDSTLKIQPAELGDSAVYLCASSLGPIEQYFGPGTRLTVL.

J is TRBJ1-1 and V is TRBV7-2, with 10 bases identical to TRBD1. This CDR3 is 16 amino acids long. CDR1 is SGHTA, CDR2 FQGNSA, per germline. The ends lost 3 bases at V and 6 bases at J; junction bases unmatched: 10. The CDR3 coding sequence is TGTGCCAGCAGCTTTGGACCGGTCGGACAGGGGGCTGAAGCTTTCTTT. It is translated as CASSFGPVGQGAEAFF. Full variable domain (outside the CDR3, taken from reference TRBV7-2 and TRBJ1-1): GAGVSQSPSNKVTEKGKDVELRCDPISGHTALYWYRQSLGQGLEFLIYFQGNSAPDKSGLPSDRFSAERTGGSVSTLTIQRTQQEDSAVYLCASSFGPVGQGAEAFFGQGTRLTVV.

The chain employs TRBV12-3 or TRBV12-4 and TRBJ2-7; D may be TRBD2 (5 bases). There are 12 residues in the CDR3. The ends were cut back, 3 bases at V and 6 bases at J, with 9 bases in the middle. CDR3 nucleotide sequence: TGTGCCAGCAGTTTTAGAGGGTTCGAGCAGTACTTC. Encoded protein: CASSFRGFEQYF.

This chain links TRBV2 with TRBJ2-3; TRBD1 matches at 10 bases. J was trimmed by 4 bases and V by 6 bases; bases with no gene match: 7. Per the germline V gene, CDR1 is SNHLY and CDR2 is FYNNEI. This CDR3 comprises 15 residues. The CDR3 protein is CASRRDRGWSDTQYF. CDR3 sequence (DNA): TGTGCCAGCAGAAGGGACAGGGGTTGGTCAGATACGCAGTATTTT.

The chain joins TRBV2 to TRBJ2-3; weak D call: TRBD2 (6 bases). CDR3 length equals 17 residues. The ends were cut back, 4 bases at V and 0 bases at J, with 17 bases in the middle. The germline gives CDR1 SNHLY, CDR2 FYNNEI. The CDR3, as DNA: TGTGCCAGCAGTGTGAGGAGGGCTGGGCTTAGCACAGATACGCAGTATTTT. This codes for CASSVRRAGLSTDTQYF.

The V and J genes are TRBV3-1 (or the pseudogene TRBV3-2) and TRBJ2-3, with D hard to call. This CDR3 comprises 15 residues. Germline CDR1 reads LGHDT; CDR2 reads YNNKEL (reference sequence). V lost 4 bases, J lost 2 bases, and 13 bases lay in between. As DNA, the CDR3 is TGTGCCAGCAGCCGGGTACAGCTAACCACAGATACGCAGTATTTT. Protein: CASSRVQLTTDTQYF.